A selection of T cell receptor beta chains follows, all from one sample in a study of blood T cell repertoires in COVID-19. Generated by immunoSEQ multiplex PCR, the TCRdb table keeps only in-frame clones and is missing some. The sample holds approximately 200,000 clones; 84% are singletons and the top ten take less than 2.5%. The sample consisted of peripheral blood. These receptors were collected from a woman aged 55-70 years with acute or convalescent COVID-19. CDR3s include the opening cysteine and the closing phenylalanine or tryptophan. D genes are given only for firm matches. The size entry is marked missing in some rows and otherwise reads once, few, many or a size class.

. | TRBJ1-3 | . | TRBV5-1 | TGCGCCAGCAGCCCGCAACAGGGAAACACCATATATTTT | CASSPQQGNTIYF
TRBD1 | TRBJ1-1 | . | TRBV10-3 | TGTGCCATTGGGACAGGACCGAACACTGAAGCTTTCTTT | CAIGTGPNTEAFF
. | TRBJ1-1 | once | TRBV7-9 | TGTGCCAGCAGCCCCCTACAGGGTAACACTGAAGCTTTCTTT | CASSPLQGNTEAFF
. | TRBJ2-2 | . | TRBV9 | TGTGCCAGCAGCGTAGAGGAAAGGATGTGGAGGCCCGGGGAGCTGTTTTTT | CASSVEERMWRPGELFF
. | TRBJ1-1 | . | TRBV30 | TGTGCCTGGGGGAAAAAGGGGCTCGGAGCTTTCTTT | CAWGKKGLGAFF
TRBD1 | TRBJ1-2 | . | TRBV6-1 | TGTGCCAGCAGTGAAGCCGGGACAGGGTATGGCTACACCTTC | CASSEAGTGYGYTF
. | TRBJ1-1 | . | TRBV12-5 | TGTGCTAGTGGTTTGGTTACAGGGTTTGTGAACACTGAAGCTTTCTTT | CASGLVTGFVNTEAFF
TRBD2 | TRBJ2-5 | once | TRBV5-4 | TGTGCCAGCAGCCCAGGACTAGCTAAAAAGCAAGAGACCCAGTACTTC | CASSPGLAKKQETQYF
. | TRBJ2-3 | . | TRBV3-1/TRBV3-2 | TGTGCCAGCAGCCCATCCGTGGGGCGCACAGATACGCAGTATTTT | CASSPSVGRTDTQYF
TRBD1 | TRBJ1-2 | . | TRBV7-9 | TGTGCCAGCAGCTTGGAGACAGGGTTCTATGGCTACACCTTC | CASSLETGFYGYTF
. | TRBJ2-7 | . | TRBV6-5 | TGTGCCAGCAGTTTATCTCTCGGTAGCGAGCAGTACTTC | CASSLSLGSEQYF
. | TRBJ1-1 | . | TRBV7-9 | TGTGCCAGCAGCTCCTCCTTCCGGGTGGAAGCTTTCTTT | CASSSSFRVEAFF
TRBD1 | TRBJ1-1 | once | TRBV5-4 | TGTGCCAGCAGCCAACCGGGACAGCAGAACACTGAAGCTTTCTTT | CASSQPGQQNTEAFF
TRBD1 | TRBJ2-7 | . | TRBV14 | TGTGCCAGCAGTCTAGGGACAGGGGGTACGTACGAGCAGTACTTC | CASSLGTGGTYEQYF
. | TRBJ2-7 | . | TRBV27 | TGTGCCAGCAGTCTGGGACTGCCCTCCTACGAGCAGTACTTC | CASSLGLPSYEQYF